Presented here are 27 T cell receptor beta chains from one specimen sequenced in a study of CD8+CD57+ T cells in acquired aplastic anemia. Profiling of TCR beta VDJ combinations and CDR3 sequences used genomic DNA as template. TCRdb ran MiXCR on the reads and lists one entry per CDR3 protein. The profile shows about 190,000 distinct CDR3 sequences, less than 65% of them singletons. Sequenced input: sorted CD4+, CD8+, or CD8+CD57+ T cells (not recorded which) from PBMCs. The receptors were gathered from a human donor in good health, serving as a control.

The count of this clonotype is one. The chain employs TRBV19 and TRBJ1-2; 7 nucleotides match TRBD1. The J segment lost 4 bases and the V segment lost 3 bases, leaving 8 bases of the junction unmatched. The CDR3 totals 15 residues. The germline CDR1 and CDR2 sequences are LNHDA and SQIVND (reference sequence). The CDR3 DNA reads TGTGCCAGTAGTATGGACAGGACCGCCCGCTATGGCTACACCTTC. Encoded protein: CASSMDRTARYGYTF.

The chain carries TRBV12-3 or TRBV12-4 and TRBJ1-5; D is uncertain. Trimming shortened V by 6 bases and J by 0 bases, and 9 bases separated the two germline ends. CDR3 length equals 14 residues. The CDR3, as DNA: TGTGCCAGCAGATCGTTAACTAGCAATCAGCCCCAGCATTTT. As protein: CASRSLTSNQPQHF.

The sample holds many counts of this clonotype. An end of the junction does not agree with germline; a read error may underlie this. The rearrangement uses TRBV19 and TRBJ1-1, with no clear D. The CDR3 runs 15 residues. CDR1 and CDR2 from the germline V gene are LNHDA and SQIVND (reference sequence). The CDR3 reads CASSIDRRANTEASF. The CDR3 DNA is TGTGCCAGTAGTATAGACCGCCGGGCAAACACTGAAGCTTCCTTT.

This clonotype was seen many times. V usage is TRBV5-1 and J usage is TRBJ2-7; the D gene is possibly TRBD1 (5 bases). This CDR3 region has 15 residues. CDR1 and CDR2 (germline): SGHRS, YFSETQ. The germline V and J ends were trimmed by 0 bases and 4 bases, with 14 bases remaining between them. CDR3 coding DNA: TGCGCCAGCAGCTTGGGGTCGGCAGGGTTGTACGAGCAGTACTTC. Its translation: CASSLGSAGLYEQYF.

This clonotype was seen at least ten times. CDR3 sequence: CASNYRGARGNSPLHF. Written as DNA, the CDR3 is TGTGCCAGTAATTATCGTGGGGCCAGGGGAAATTCACCCCTCCACTTT. The chain is built from TRBV19 and TRBJ1-6, with D possibly TRBD1 on 6 matching bases. Trimming shortened V by 7 bases and J by 7 bases, and 20 bases separated the two germline ends. CDR3 size: 16 residues. The V gene's germline CDR1 is LNHDA and CDR2 SQIVND (reference sequence).

The chain recombines TRBV5-1 with TRBJ1-6; TRBD1 aligns across 7 bases. V lost 4 bases to trimming and J lost 11 bases; unmatched junction nucleotides: 9. There are 14 residues in the CDR3. The germline V gene has CDR1 SGHRS and CDR2 YFSETQ. The CDR3 sequence: CASSPRQGLAPLHF. DNA for the CDR3: TGCGCCAGCAGCCCTCGACAGGGTTTAGCACCCCTCCACTTT.

J is TRBJ1-6 and V is TRBV7-9, with 12 bases lining up with TRBD1. The CDR3 is 14 amino acids. Germline-derived CDR1 and CDR2 are SEHNR and FQNEAQ (reference sequence). The ends lost 8 bases at V and 14 bases at J; junction bases unmatched: 10. CDR3 in amino acids: CASGRGTGGASLHF. The CDR3, as DNA: TGTGCCAGCGGCCGAGGGACAGGGGGCGCATCCCTCCACTTT. Full variable domain (remainder filled in from reference TRBV7-9 and TRBJ1-6): DTGVSQNPRHKITKRGQNVTFRCDPISEHNRLYWYRQTLGQGPEFLTYFQNEAQLEKSRLLSDRFSAERPKGSFSTLEIQRTEQGDSAMYLCASGRGTGGASLHFGNGTRLTVT.

This clonotype has at least ten counts. The chain links TRBV19 to TRBJ2-3; unclear D gene. Trimming shortened V by 4 bases and J by 6 bases, and 14 bases separated the two germline ends. Germline V gene sequence: CDR1 LNHDA, CDR2 SQIVND (reference sequence). The CDR3 consists of 14 residues. Written as DNA, the CDR3 is TGTGCCAGTAGTAAGGAACGTACTCTGGATACGCAGTATTTT. The encoded protein is CASSKERTLDTQYF. The full variable domain, its missing parts supplied by reference TRBV19 and TRBJ2-3, is DGGITQSPKYLFRKEGQNVTLSCEQNLNHDAMYWYRQDPGQGLRLIYYSQIVNDFQKGDIAEGYSVSREKKESFPLTVTSAQKNPTAFYLCASSKERTLDTQYFGPGTRLTVL.

The J gene is TRBJ1-1, the V gene TRBV20-1; 7 nucleotides agree with TRBD1. The CDR3 spans 11 residues. V was pared by 3 bases and J by 7 bases, with 2 bases of the junction left unmatched. Germline values: CDR1 DFQATT, CDR2 SNEGSKA (reference sequence). CDR3 loop: CSASRTGEAFF. The CDR3 DNA sequence: TGCAGTGCTAGTCGGACAGGTGAAGCTTTCTTT.

There are a few counts of this clonotype. The chain carries TRBV19 and TRBJ2-7, with no clear D. The length of the CDR3 is 12 residues. CDR1 is LNHDA and CDR2 is SQIVND in the germline V gene (reference sequence). With 3 bases removed from V and 3 bases from J, the gap between germline ends came to 6 bases. The CDR3 coding sequence is TGTGCCAGTAGTATGGTCGGCTACGAGCAGTACTTC. It specifies CASSMVGYEQYF.

This clonotype showed up many times. The rearrangement joins TRBV20-1 to TRBJ2-7; the match to TRBD1 covers 8 bases. CDR3 length: 16 residues. From germline, CDR1 is DFQATT and CDR2 SNEGSKA (reference sequence). Germline trimming cut 1 base from V and 1 base from J; bases unmatched to any gene: 9. The CDR3 region is CSARGLGDRSSYEQYF. The CDR3 bases are TGCAGTGCTAGAGGGCTGGGGGACAGGTCTTCCTACGAGCAGTACTTC.

This chain uses TRBV7-9 with TRBJ2-7; 9 positions agree with TRBD1. The germline CDR1 and CDR2 sequences are SEHNR and FQNEAQ (reference sequence). After removal of 4 bases from V and 1 base from J, the junction contained 5 bases not matched to a gene. The length of the CDR3 is 15 residues. The CDR3 DNA reads as TGTGCCAGCAGCTCTACAGGGGGCCGGTCCTACGAGCAGTACTTC. Its translation is CASSSTGGRSYEQYF.

The V call is TRBV6-2 or TRBV6-3, the J call TRBJ1-5; possible D gene TRBD1, 5 bases. The CDR3 is 14 residues long. The germline CDR1 and CDR2 sequences are MNHEY and SVGEGT. V dropped 7 bases and J dropped 7 bases, with 17 bases sitting between them. The CDR3 protein is CASKWGGPGQPQHF. The CDR3 nucleotides read TGTGCCAGCAAATGGGGGGGTCCGGGGCAGCCCCAGCATTTT.

This clonotype has only a few counts. The rearrangement uses TRBV20-1 and TRBJ2-1, with 7 positions matching TRBD2. The CDR3 is 13 amino acids. Germline loops: CDR1 DFQATT, CDR2 SNEGSKA (reference sequence). The V and J ends lost 3 bases and 5 bases, in that order; junction bases with no gene match: 4. The CDR3 nucleotides read TGCAGTGCTAGGGGCGGGGGTCACAATGAGCAGTTCTTC. It encodes CSARGGGHNEQFF.

The V call is TRBV7-2, the J call TRBJ2-5; tentatively, D is TRBD2 (6 bases). The J call may be faulty, since TRBJ2-7 better matches the DNA end. The CDR3 runs 15 residues. CDR1 is SGHTA, CDR2 FQGNSA, per germline. The DNA for the CDR3 is TGTGCCAGCAGCTCCCAGGGCGGGGCTCACCACGAGCAGTACTTC. Its translation: CASSSQGGAHHEQYF.

The rearrangement uses TRBV29-1 and TRBJ1-2; 7 bases are a match to TRBD1. The CDR3 is 12 residues long. V lost 6 bases to trimming and J lost 6 bases; unmatched junction nucleotides: 7. Germline V CDR1 and CDR2: SQVTM, ANQGSEA. CDR3 coding DNA: TGCAGCGTGCTGGGACAGCGAGATGGCTACACCTTC. Translated, it gives CSVLGQRDGYTF.

This chain connects TRBV9 to TRBJ1-6, with a possible D match to TRBD1 (6 bases). The CDR3 loop spans 14 amino acids. Trimming removed 0 bases from V and 10 bases from J, with 11 bases in between. CDR1 is SGDLS, CDR2 YYNGEE, per germline. The CDR3 spells CASSVEDSRSPLHF. The CDR3 bases are TGTGCCAGCAGCGTAGAGGACAGCAGGTCACCCCTCCACTTT.

This clonotype was counted between two and nine times. The chain couples TRBV10-3 to TRBJ2-7; 11 nucleotides line up with TRBD2. CDR3 length equals 15 residues. V gave up 8 bases and J gave up 3 bases; unmatched junction bases: 9. Germline CDR1 is ENHRY and CDR2 is SYGVKD. The CDR3 region has the DNA TGTGCCATCGCTGCCTCACTAGCGGGAGACTACGAGCAGTACTTC. Protein: CAIAASLAGDYEQYF.

This chain links TRBV20-1 with TRBJ2-3, with 10 bases lining up with TRBD2. CDR3 length equals 15 residues. Unmatched junction bases numbered 4, after V lost 3 bases and J lost 1 base. CDR1 is DFQATT, CDR2 SNEGSKA, per germline (reference sequence). CDR3 protein: CSASVLAGGTDTQYF. The CDR3 bases are TGCAGTGCTAGCGTTCTAGCGGGGGGCACAGATACGCAGTATTTT.

The genes are TRBV10-3 and TRBJ2-7; 7 bases map to TRBD1. The germline gives CDR1 ENHRY, CDR2 SYGVKD. The CDR3 length is 13 residues. Unmatched junction bases numbered 8, after V lost 10 bases and J lost 2 bases. The CDR3 DNA reads as TGTGCCAGCAGCCACAGGGGACCCTACGAGCAGTACTTC. Protein sequence: CASSHRGPYEQYF.

This clonotype has just a few counts. J is TRBJ2-7 and V is TRBV6-2 or TRBV6-3, with 10 positions matching TRBD2. Germline CDR1 MNHEY, CDR2 SVGEGT. V was pared by 5 bases and J by 2 bases, with 12 bases of the junction left unmatched. This CDR3 spans 17 amino acids. The DNA for the CDR3 is TGTGCCAGCAGTCTTTCCCCGTTTAGCGGGGGGACCTACGAGCAGTACTTC. Amino acids: CASSLSPFSGGTYEQYF.

This clonotype was seen ten or more times. V and J are TRBV12-3 or TRBV12-4 and TRBJ2-7; 10 bases map to TRBD1. CDR3 length: 14 amino acids. Losses at the gene ends were 5 bases for V and 6 bases for J; bases not matched to a gene: 7. Here the CDR3 reads CASSRTGGLSEQYF. The CDR3 DNA sequence: TGTGCCAGCAGTCGGACAGGGGGACTCTCCGAGCAGTACTTC.

The chain combines TRBV5-1 with TRBJ1-2; a weak D match, TRBD1 (6 bases). Germline V gene lookup returns CDR1 SGHRS and CDR2 YFSETQ. This CDR3 is built from 14 residues. V was shortened by 7 bases and J by 8 bases, with 21 bases between the two germline ends. The CDR3: CASSSEQGSYGYTF. The CDR3 nucleotides read TGCGCCAGCTCTAGCGAACAGGGTTCCTACGGCTACACCTTC. The full variable domain, rest sourced from reference TRBV5-1 and TRBJ1-2, is KAGVTQTPRYLIKTRGQQVTLSCSPISGHRSVSWYQQTPGQGLQFLFEYFSETQRNKGNFPGRFSGRQFSNSRSEMNVSTLELGDSALYLCASSSEQGSYGYTFGSGTRLTVV.

The chain joins TRBV7-9 to TRBJ2-1; 7 bases map to TRBD2. CDR3 length: 15 amino acids. V shed 2 bases, J shed 0 bases, and the junction held 1 base outside the gene matches. In germline, CDR1 is SEHNR, CDR2 FQNEAQ (reference sequence). CDR3 nucleotide sequence: TGTGCCAGCAGCTTACTAGCGGACTCCTACAATGAGCAGTTCTTC. It codes for CASSLLADSYNEQFF.

The chain employs TRBV30 and TRBJ1-1; no clear D. The germline V gene encodes CDR1 GTSNPN and CDR2 SVGIG (reference sequence). Trimming took 1 base from V and 1 from J, leaving 4 bases between them. CDR3 length equals 12 residues. CDR3 loop: CAWSGQNTEAFF. The CDR3 region has the DNA TGTGCCTGGAGTGGACAGAACACTGAAGCTTTCTTT.

The chain carries TRBV7-2 and TRBJ1-2, with 7 bases that match TRBD1. The CDR3 contains 16 residues. Germline values: CDR1 SGHTA, CDR2 FQGNSA. The trim removed 5 bases at V and 3 bases at J, leaving 12 bases unmatched. CDR3 nucleotide sequence: TGTGCCAGCAGCCCCCGGACAGGCACACCCTACTATGGCTACACCTTC. It codes for CASSPRTGTPYYGYTF.

The CDR3 DNA sequence: TGTGCCAGCTCACCCAAAGGAGGGTTCACAGATACGCAGTATTTT. It codes for CASSPKGGFTDTQYF. The V and J genes are TRBV7-2 and TRBJ2-3; perhaps TRBD2 as D (6 bases). The CDR3 is made up of 15 amino acids. From germline, CDR1 is SGHTA and CDR2 FQGNSA. The ends were cut back, 8 bases at V and 2 bases at J, with 17 bases in the middle.